The 8 T cell receptor beta chains reported below all come from one sample, sequenced in a study of CD4 T cells in relation to SARS-CoV-2 and coronaviruses. The antigens of these receptors remain unknown. Here immunoSEQ multiplex PCR was the method, and the copy in TCRdb shows in-frame clones only, minus some. The table includes roughly 23,000 clones, around 77% detected once. Before the COVID-19 pandemic, during about 2010-2019, CD4+ T cells were taken from unexposed donors. The cells were cultured for under 13 days before CD4+ T cells were isolated. Sequencing used CD4+ T cells from PBMCs, cultured in vitro. These receptors came from a human donor in good health.

This clone has more than one count but fewer than ten. This chain connects TRBV19 to TRBJ2-2; D is perhaps TRBD2 (6 bases). The CDR3 length is 16 residues. V was shortened by 3 bases and J by 1 base, with 12 bases between the two germline ends. Germline lookup yields CDR1 LNHDA and CDR2 SQIVND (reference sequence). The CDR3 nucleotides read TGTGCCAGTAGTATCGGGAGACTCCAGAACACCGGGGAGCTGTTTTTT. Amino acid sequence: CASSIGRLQNTGELFF.

J is TRBJ1-2 and V is TRBV30; maybe TRBD1 (6 bases). The CDR3 covers 13 residues. Germline CDR1 GTSNPN, CDR2 SVGIG (reference sequence). V lost 5 bases and J 6 bases, leaving 16 bases between the germline ends. The CDR3 sequence: CAWERRGADGYTF. DNA of the CDR3: TGTGCCTGGGAGCGGCGGGGGGCAGATGGCTACACCTTC. The whole variable domain, filled in from reference TRBV30 and TRBJ1-2, reads SQTIHQWPATLVQPVGSPLSLECTVEGTSNPNLYWYRQAAGRGLQLLFYSVGIGQISSEVPQNLSASRPQDRQFILSSKKLLLSDSGFYLCAWERRGADGYTFGSGTRLTVV.

Only a few counts were recorded for this clone. The V call is TRBV29-1, the J call TRBJ1-1; D possibly corresponds to TRBD1 (5 bases). The V end lost 8 bases, the J end lost 2 bases, and 9 bases lay between the germline ends. Germline CDR1 and CDR2: SQVTM and ANQGSEA. This CDR3 has 11 residues. Here the CDR3 DNA reads TGCAGCTACGACAGAAACACTGAAGCTTTCTTT. The encoded protein is CSYDRNTEAFF. The variable domain in full, with the rest retrieved from reference TRBV29-1 and TRBJ1-1, is SAVISQKPSRDICQRGTSLTIQCQVDSQVTMMFWYRQQPGQSLTLIATANQGSEATYESGFVIDKFPISRPNLTFSTLTVSNMSPEDSSIYLCSYDRNTEAFFGQGTRLTVV.

This clone has only one observation. CDR3 coding DNA: TGTGCCAGCTCCCTGTACCAAGAGACCCAGTACTTC. It is translated as CASSLYQETQYF. The V gene is TRBV18, the J gene TRBJ2-5; D not resolved. This CDR3 is built from 12 residues. Trimming left V 6 bases short and J 0 bases short, with 5 bases between. From germline, CDR1 is KGHSH and CDR2 LQKENI. Supplemented by reference TRBV18 and TRBJ2-5, the full variable domain reads NAGVMQNPRHLVRRRGQEARLRCSPMKGHSHVYWYRQLPEEGLKFMVYLQKENIIDESGMPKERFSAEFPKEGPSILRIQQVVRGDSAAYFCASSLYQETQYFGPGTRLLVL.

This clone was recorded a few times. The V gene is TRBV4-1, the J gene TRBJ2-6, with D maybe TRBD1 (5 bases). CDR1 and CDR2 from the germline V gene are MGHRA and YSYEKL. This CDR3 contains 16 residues. Trimming removed 4 bases at V and 4 bases at J, with 14 bases between. CDR3 in DNA: TGCGCCAGCAGCCTGTCAGGGCTCTCCGGGGCCAACGTCCTGACTTTC. Amino acids: CASSLSGLSGANVLTF.

The chain combines TRBV30 with TRBJ2-2; D remains ambiguous. Trimming left V 4 bases short and J 1 base short, with 7 bases between. The CDR3 is made up of 13 amino acids. The germline gives CDR1 GTSNPN, CDR2 SVGIG (reference sequence). The CDR3 loop is CAWTRQNTGELFF. DNA of the CDR3: TGTGCCTGGACCAGACAGAACACCGGGGAGCTGTTTTTT.

V and J are TRBV3-1 (or the pseudogene TRBV3-2) and TRBJ2-7; TRBD2 aligns across 11 bases. The CDR3 sequence is 16 residues long. The germline CDR1 and CDR2 sequences are LGHDT and YNNKEL (reference sequence). Trimming at V came to 4 bases and at J to 4 bases, leaving 9 bases not matched to a gene. The CDR3, as DNA: TGTGCCAGCAGCCGAGACGTGGCTAGCGGGAGGTACGAGCAGTACTTC. It codes for CASSRDVASGRYEQYF.

This chain uses TRBV4-1 with TRBJ2-1, with 9 bases aligning to TRBD1. CDR1 and CDR2 from the germline V gene are MGHRA and YSYEKL. J was trimmed by 11 bases and V by 0 bases; bases with no gene match: 17. CDR3 length: 18 residues. The CDR3 loop reads CASSQDGAQDRGWVKQFF. The CDR3 coding sequence is TGCGCCAGCAGCCAAGATGGTGCCCAGGACAGGGGTTGGGTAAAGCAGTTCTTC.